This TCR beta chain comes out of a study of control samples from healthy donors and cancer patients. The repertoire was sequenced with immunoSEQ multiplex PCR; TCRdb's copy has only in-frame clones and lacks some. The profile shows 150,000 to 200,000 clones, roughly 94% of them singletons. Trimming took off 0 bases at V and 1 base at J, with 6 bases between the two ends. The CDR3 is 14 amino acids. Per germline, CDR1 WNHNN and CDR2 SYGVQD (reference sequence). V is TRBV10-1 and J is TRBJ2-5, with unresolved D. This receptor was taken from a woman between 18 and 29 years old in good health. Sequenced material: blood. The CDR3 DNA follows: TGCGCCAGCAGTGAGTCCATGGTCCAAGAGACCCAGTACTTC. Amino acids: CASSESMVQETQYF.